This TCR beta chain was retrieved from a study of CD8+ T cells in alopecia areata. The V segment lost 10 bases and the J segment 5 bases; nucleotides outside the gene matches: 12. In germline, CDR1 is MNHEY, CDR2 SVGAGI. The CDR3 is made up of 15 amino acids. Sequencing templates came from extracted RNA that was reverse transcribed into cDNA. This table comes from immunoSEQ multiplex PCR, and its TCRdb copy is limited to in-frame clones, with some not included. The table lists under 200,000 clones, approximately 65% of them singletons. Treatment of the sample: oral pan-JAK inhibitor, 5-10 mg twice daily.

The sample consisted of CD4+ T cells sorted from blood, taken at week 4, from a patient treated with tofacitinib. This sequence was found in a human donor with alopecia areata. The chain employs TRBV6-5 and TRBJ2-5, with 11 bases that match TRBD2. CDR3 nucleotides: TGTGCCACCGCCTCCATGACTAGCGGGGTGGAGACCCAGTACTTC. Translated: CATASMTSGVETQYF.